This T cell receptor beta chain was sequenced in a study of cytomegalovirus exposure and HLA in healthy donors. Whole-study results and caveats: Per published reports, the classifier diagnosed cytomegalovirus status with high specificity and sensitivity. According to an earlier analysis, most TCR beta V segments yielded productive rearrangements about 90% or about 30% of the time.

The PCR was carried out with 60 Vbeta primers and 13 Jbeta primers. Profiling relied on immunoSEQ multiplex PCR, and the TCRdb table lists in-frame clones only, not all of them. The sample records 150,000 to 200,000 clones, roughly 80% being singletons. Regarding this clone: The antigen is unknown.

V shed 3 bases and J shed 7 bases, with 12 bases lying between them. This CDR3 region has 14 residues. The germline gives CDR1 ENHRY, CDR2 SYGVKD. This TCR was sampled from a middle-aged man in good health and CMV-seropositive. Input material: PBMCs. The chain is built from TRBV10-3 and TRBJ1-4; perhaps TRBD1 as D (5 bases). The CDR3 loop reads CAISESGGVEKLFF. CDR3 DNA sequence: TGTGCCATCAGTGAATCGGGGGGTGTTGAAAAACTGTTTTTT.